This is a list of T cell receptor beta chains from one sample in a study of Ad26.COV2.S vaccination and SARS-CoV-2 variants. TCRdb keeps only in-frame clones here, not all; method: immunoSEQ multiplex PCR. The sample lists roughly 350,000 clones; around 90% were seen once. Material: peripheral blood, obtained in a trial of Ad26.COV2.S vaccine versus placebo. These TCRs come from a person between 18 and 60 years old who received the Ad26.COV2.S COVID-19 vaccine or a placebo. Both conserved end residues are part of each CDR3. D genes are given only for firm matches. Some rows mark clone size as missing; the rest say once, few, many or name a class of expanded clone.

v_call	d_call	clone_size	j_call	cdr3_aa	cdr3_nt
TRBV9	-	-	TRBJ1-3	CASSVASSGNTIYF	TGTGCCAGCAGCGTAGCCAGCTCTGGAAACACCATATATTTT
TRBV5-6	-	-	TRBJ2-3	CASSLAGMGDTQYF	TGTGCCAGCAGCTTGGCAGGGATGGGGGATACGCAGTATTTT
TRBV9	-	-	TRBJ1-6	CASSADSSYNSPLHF	TGTGCCAGCAGCGCCGATAGCTCCTATAATTCACCCCTCCACTTT
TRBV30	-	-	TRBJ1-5	CAWRGGDSNQPQHF	TGTGCCTGGAGGGGGGGGGATAGCAATCAGCCCCAGCATTTT
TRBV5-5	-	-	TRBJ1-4	CASSLVPSDSEKLFF	TGTGCCAGCAGCTTGGTCCCCTCGGACTCCGAAAAACTGTTTTTT
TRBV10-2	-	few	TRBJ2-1	CASGVYNEQFF	TGCGCCAGCGGGGTATACAATGAGCAGTTCTTC
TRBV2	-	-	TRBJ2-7	CASSGGLYHSYEQYF	TGTGCCAGCAGTGGGGGTCTTTACCACTCCTACGAGCAGTACTTC
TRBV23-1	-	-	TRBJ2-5	CASSQSHRVYQETQYF	TGCGCCAGCAGTCAATCCCACAGGGTGTACCAAGAGACCCAGTACTTC
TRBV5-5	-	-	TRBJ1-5	CASSLESNQPQHF	TGTGCCAGCAGCTTGGAAAGCAATCAGCCCCAGCATTTT
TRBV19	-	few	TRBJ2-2	CASSLKIPLTGELFF	TGTGCCAGTAGTCTGAAGATACCACTTACCGGGGAGCTGTTTTTT
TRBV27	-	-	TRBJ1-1	CASSSTFLGVMNTEAFF	TGTGCCAGCAGTTCGACATTCCTTGGGGTTATGAACACTGAAGCTTTCTTT
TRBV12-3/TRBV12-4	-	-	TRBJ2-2	CASTETGELFF	TGTGCCAGCACGGAAACCGGGGAGCTGTTTTTT
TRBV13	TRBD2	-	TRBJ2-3	CASSPQRGASTDTQYF	TGTGCCAGCAGCCCCCAGCGGGGGGCTAGCACAGATACGCAGTATTTT
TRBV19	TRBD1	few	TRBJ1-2	CASSLYGTGQDYTF	TGTGCCAGTAGTTTATACGGGACAGGACAGGACTACACCTTC
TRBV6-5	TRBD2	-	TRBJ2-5	CASSRTSGVQETQYF	TGTGCCAGCAGTCGGACTAGCGGGGTTCAAGAGACCCAGTACTTC
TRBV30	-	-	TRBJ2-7	CAWSTGVGSSYEQYF	TGTGCCTGGAGTACGGGGGTAGGGAGCTCCTACGAGCAGTACTTC
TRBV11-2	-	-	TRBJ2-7	CASSLVGGYYYEQYF	TGTGCCAGCAGCTTAGTAGGAGGGTACTACTACGAGCAGTACTTC
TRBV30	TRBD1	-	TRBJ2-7	CAWSIGQGSGYEQYF	TGTGCCTGGAGTATCGGACAGGGATCGGGTTACGAGCAGTACTTC
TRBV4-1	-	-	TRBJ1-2	CASSQEGTSYGYTF	TGCGCCAGCAGCCAAGAGGGGACATCTTATGGCTACACCTTC
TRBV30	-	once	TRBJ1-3	CAWTLPGQPGNTIYF	TGTGCCTGGACCTTGCCGGGGCAGCCTGGAAACACCATATATTTT
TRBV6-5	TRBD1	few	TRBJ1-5	CASKGTGGGNQPQHF	TGTGCCAGCAAAGGGACAGGCGGGGGCAATCAGCCCCAGCATTTT
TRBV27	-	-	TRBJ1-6	CASSLLGGLGSPLHF	TGTGCCAGCAGTTTATTAGGGGGTCTCGGTTCACCCCTCCACTTT
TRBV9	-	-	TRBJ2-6	CASSSGANVLTF	TGTGCCAGCTCCTCTGGGGCCAACGTCCTGACTTTC
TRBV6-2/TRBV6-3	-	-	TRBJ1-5	CASSYSKGKLTTGNQPQHF	TGTGCCAGCAGTTACTCGAAAGGAAAGTTGACAACGGGCAATCAGCCCCAGCATTTT
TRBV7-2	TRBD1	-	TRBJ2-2	CASSFPDRGDGAGELFF	TGTGCCAGCAGCTTCCCGGACAGGGGGGATGGGGCCGGGGAGCTGTTTTTT
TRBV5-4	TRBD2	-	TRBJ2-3	CASSLASGGATDTQYF	TGTGCCAGCAGCTTGGCTAGCGGGGGGGCCACAGATACGCAGTATTTT
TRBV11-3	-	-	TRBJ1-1	CASSLGAGTEAFF	TGTGCCAGCAGCTTAGGGGCAGGGACTGAAGCTTTCTTT
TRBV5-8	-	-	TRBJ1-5	CASSLRTLYSNQPQHF	TGTGCCAGCAGCTTGAGGACACTTTATAGCAATCAGCCCCAGCATTTT
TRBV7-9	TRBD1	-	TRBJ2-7	CASSLVGTGLDEQYF	TGTGCCAGCAGCTTAGTAGGGACAGGGTTAGACGAGCAGTACTTC
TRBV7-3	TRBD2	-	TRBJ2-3	CASSLNIAGVHTDTQYF	TGTGCCAGCAGCTTAAACATAGCGGGGGTTCACACAGATACGCAGTATTTT
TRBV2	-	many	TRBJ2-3	CASSRGYSTDTQYF	TGTGCCAGCAGCCGGGGCTATAGCACAGATACGCAGTATTTT
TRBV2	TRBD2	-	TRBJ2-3	CASSAAAGWGTDTQYF	TGTGCCAGCAGTGCCGCAGCGGGGTGGGGCACAGATACGCAGTATTTT
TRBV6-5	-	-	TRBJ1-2	CASRQGLRWGYTF	TGTGCCAGCAGACAAGGACTGAGATGGGGCTACACCTTC
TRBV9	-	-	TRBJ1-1	CASSVGTGKMNTEAFF	TGTGCCAGCAGCGTAGGCACAGGTAAGATGAACACTGAAGCTTTCTTT
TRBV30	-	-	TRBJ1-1	CARLKMTANTEAFF	TGTGCCCGGCTAAAGATGACAGCGAACACTGAAGCTTTCTTT
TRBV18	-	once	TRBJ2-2	CASSPTRGELFF	TGTGCCAGCTCACCGACACGTGGGGAGCTGTTTTTT
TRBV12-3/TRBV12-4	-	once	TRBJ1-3	CASSWVGNTIYF	TGTGCCAGCAGTTGGGTGGGGAACACCATATATTTT
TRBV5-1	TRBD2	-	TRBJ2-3	CASSLEQRGAADTQYF	TGCGCCAGCAGCTTGGAGCAGCGGGGGGCAGCAGATACGCAGTATTTT
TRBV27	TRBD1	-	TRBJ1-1	CASSIDRGSTEAFF	TGTGCCAGCAGTATAGACAGGGGGTCTACTGAAGCTTTCTTT
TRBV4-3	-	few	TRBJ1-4	CASSQDRQVPNEKLFF	TGCGCCAGCAGCCAAGACCGACAGGTCCCTAATGAAAAACTGTTTTTT
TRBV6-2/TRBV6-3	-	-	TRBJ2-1	CASSRTINEQFF	TGTGCCAGCAGTAGGACGATAAATGAGCAGTTCTTC
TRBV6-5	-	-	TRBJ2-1	CASSYSTRSSYNEQFF	TGTGCCAGCAGTTACTCGACTAGGAGCTCCTACAATGAGCAGTTCTTC
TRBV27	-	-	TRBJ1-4	CASSLWQNNEKLFF	TGTGCCAGCAGTTTATGGCAGAACAATGAAAAACTGTTTTTT
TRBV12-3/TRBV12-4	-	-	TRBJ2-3	CASAFSTDTQYF	TGTGCCAGCGCCTTCAGCACAGATACGCAGTATTTT
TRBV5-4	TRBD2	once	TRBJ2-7	CASSLGGGDYEQYF	TGTGCCAGCAGCCTCGGGGGGGGTGACTACGAGCAGTACTTC
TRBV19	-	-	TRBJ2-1	CASTPDQFGEQFF	TGTGCCAGTACCCCGGACCAGTTCGGTGAGCAGTTCTTC
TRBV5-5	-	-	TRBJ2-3	CASSLKGSQSYSDTQYF	TGTGCCAGCAGCTTGAAGGGCAGCCAATCTTATTCCGATACGCAGTATTTT
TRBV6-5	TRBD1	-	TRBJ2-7	CASGGQGWYEQYF	TGTGCCAGCGGGGGACAGGGTTGGTACGAGCAGTACTTC
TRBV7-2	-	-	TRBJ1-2	CASSLAGGGQNPRGYTF	TGTGCCAGCAGCTTAGCCGGGGGGGGACAAAACCCGAGAGGCTACACCTTC
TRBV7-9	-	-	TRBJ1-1	CASVTGNTEAFF	TGTGCCAGCGTAACGGGGAACACTGAAGCTTTCTTT
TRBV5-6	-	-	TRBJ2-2	CASTFQGVVTGELFF	TGTGCCAGCACCTTCCAAGGGGTTGTCACCGGGGAGCTGTTTTTT
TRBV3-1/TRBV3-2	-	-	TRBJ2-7	CASSQGYRDFSYEQYF	TGTGCCAGCAGCCAAGGATACAGGGATTTCTCCTACGAGCAGTACTTC
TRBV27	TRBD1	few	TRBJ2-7	CASSLLGQGAYEQYF	TGTGCCAGCAGTTTATTAGGACAGGGGGCTTACGAGCAGTACTTC
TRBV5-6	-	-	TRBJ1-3	CASSLAGGNTIYF	TGTGCCAGCAGCTTGGCCGGGGGAAACACCATATATTTT
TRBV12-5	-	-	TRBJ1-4	CAKKLTNEKLFF	TGTGCTAAGAAACTAACTAATGAAAAACTGTTTTTT
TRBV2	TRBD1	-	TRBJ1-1	CASSISDRENTEAFF	TGTGCCAGCAGCATCTCGGACAGGGAGAACACTGAAGCTTTCTTT
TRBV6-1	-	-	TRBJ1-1	CASSEAGRDTEAFF	TGTGCCAGCAGTGAAGCAGGCAGGGATACTGAAGCTTTCTTT